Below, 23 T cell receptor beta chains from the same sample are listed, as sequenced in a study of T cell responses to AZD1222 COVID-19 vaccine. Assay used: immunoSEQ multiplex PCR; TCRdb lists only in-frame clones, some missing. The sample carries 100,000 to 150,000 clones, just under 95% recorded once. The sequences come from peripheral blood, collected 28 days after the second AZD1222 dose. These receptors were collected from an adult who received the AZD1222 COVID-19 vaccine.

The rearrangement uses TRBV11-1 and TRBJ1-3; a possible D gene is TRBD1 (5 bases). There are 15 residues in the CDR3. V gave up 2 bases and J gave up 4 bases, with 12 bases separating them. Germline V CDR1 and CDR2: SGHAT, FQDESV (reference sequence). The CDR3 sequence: CASSLRSGAGNTIYF. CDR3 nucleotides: TGTGCCAGCAGCTTACGTTCTGGGGCCGGAAACACCATATATTTT.

The CDR3 spells CASSYSISGARNGYTF. CDR3 nucleotides: TGTGCCAGCAGTTACTCGATTTCAGGGGCGCGGAATGGCTACACCTTC. The chain couples TRBV6-5 to TRBJ1-2; D might be TRBD1 (6 bases). V was pared by 0 bases and J by 6 bases, with 17 bases between. Germline values: CDR1 MNHEY, CDR2 SVGAGI. CDR3 length: 16 amino acids.

The CDR3 region is CASSLNMNQPQHF. The CDR3 DNA reads as TGTGCCAGCAGTTTAAACATGAATCAGCCCCAGCATTTT. The rearrangement joins TRBV12-3 or TRBV12-4 to TRBJ1-5; no reliable D call. V shed 2 bases and J shed 4 bases, with 6 bases lying between them. The CDR3 length is 13 residues.

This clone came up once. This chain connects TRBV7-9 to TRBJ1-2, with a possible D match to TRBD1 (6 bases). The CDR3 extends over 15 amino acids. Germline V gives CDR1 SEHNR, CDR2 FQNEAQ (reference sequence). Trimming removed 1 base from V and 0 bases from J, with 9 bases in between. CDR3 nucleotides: TGTGCCAGCAGCTTAGGAGACAGGCCTAACTATGGCTACACCTTC. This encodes CASSLGDRPNYGYTF. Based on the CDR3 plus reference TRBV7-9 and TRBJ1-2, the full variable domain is DTGVSQNPRHKITKRGQNVTFRCDPISEHNRLYWYRQTLGQGPEFLTYFQNEAQLEKSRLLSDRFSAERPKGSFSTLEIQRTEQGDSAMYLCASSLGDRPNYGYTFGSGTRLTVV.

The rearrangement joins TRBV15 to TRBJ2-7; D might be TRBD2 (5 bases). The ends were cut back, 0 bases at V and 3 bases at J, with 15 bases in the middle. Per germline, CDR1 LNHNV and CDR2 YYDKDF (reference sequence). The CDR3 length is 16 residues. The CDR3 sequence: CATSREPSQAGYEQYF. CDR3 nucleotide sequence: TGTGCCACCAGCAGAGAACCGAGCCAGGCGGGCTACGAGCAGTACTTC.

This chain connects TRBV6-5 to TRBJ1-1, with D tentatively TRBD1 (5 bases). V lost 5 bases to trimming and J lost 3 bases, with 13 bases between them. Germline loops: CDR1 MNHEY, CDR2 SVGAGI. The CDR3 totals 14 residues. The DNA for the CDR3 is TGTGCCAGCAGTATGGCGGGGGTCGACACTGAAGCTTTCTTT. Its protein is CASSMAGVDTEAFF.

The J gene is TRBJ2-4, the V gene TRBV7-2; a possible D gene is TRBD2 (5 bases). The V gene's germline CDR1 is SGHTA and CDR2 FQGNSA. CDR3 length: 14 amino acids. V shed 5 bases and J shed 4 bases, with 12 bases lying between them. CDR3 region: CASSPPGGKNIQYF. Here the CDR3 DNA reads TGTGCCAGCAGCCCCCCCGGAGGAAAAAACATTCAGTACTTC.

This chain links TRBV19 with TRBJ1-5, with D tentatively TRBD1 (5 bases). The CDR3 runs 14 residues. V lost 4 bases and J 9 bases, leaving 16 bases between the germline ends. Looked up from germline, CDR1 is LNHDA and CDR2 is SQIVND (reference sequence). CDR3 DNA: TGTGCCAGTAGTACCCAACAGGCTTCAGGGCCCCAGCATTTT. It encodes CASSTQQASGPQHF.

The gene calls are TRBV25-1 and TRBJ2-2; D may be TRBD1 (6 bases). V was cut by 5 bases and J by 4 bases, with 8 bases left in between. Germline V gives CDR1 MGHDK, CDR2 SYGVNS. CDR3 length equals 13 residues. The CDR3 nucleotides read TGTGCCAGCAGTTCAGGGGCCACCGGGGAGCTGTTTTTT. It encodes CASSSGATGELFF.

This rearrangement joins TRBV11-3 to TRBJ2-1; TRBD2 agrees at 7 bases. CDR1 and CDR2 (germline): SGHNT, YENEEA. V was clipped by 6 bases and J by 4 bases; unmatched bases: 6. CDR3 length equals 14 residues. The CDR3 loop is CASSRGGTYNEQFF. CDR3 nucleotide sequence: TGTGCCAGCAGTAGGGGAGGGACTTACAATGAGCAGTTCTTC.

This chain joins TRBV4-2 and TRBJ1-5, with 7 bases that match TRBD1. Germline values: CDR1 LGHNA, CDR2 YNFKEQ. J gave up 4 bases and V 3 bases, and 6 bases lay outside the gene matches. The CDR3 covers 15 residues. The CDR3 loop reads CASSHVGQANQPQHF. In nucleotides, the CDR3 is TGTGCCAGCAGCCACGTCGGACAGGCAAATCAGCCCCAGCATTTT.

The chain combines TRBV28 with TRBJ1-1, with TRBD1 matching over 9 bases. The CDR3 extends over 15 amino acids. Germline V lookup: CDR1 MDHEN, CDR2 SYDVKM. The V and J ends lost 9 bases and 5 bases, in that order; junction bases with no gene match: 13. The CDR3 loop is CASLEWGQGGTEAFF. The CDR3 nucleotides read TGTGCCAGTTTAGAATGGGGACAGGGAGGGACTGAAGCTTTCTTT. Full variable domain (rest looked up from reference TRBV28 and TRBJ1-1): DVKVTQSSRYLVKRTGEKVFLECVQDMDHENMFWYRQDPGLGLRLIYFSYDVKMKEKGDIPEGYSVSREKKERFSLILESASTNQTSMYLCASLEWGQGGTEAFFGQGTRLTVV.

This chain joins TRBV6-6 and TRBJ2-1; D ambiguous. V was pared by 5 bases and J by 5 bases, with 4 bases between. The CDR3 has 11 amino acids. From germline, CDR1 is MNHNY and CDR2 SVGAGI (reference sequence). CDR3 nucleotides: TGTGCCAGCAGTCCCCACAATGAGCAGTTCTTC. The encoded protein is CASSPHNEQFF.

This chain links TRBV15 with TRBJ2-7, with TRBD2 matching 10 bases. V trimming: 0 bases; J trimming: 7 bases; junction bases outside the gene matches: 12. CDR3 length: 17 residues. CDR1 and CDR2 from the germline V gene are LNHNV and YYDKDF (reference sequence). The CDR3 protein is CATSRDRLAGVVEEQYF. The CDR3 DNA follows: TGTGCCACCAGCAGAGATAGGCTAGCGGGAGTTGTGGAAGAGCAGTACTTC.

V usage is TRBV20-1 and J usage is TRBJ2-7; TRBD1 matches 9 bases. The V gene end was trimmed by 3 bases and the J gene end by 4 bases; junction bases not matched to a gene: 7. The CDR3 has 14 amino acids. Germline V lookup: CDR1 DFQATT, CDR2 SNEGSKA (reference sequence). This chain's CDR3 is CSASRGQGPYEQYF. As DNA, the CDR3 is TGCAGTGCTAGTAGGGGACAGGGCCCTTACGAGCAGTACTTC.

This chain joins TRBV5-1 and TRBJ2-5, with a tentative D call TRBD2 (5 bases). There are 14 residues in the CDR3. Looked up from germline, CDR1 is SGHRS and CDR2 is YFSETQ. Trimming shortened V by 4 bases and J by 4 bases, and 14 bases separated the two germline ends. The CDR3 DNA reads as TGCGCCAGCAGCGATCCCGGGGAACGAGAGACCCAGTACTTC. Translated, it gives CASSDPGERETQYF.

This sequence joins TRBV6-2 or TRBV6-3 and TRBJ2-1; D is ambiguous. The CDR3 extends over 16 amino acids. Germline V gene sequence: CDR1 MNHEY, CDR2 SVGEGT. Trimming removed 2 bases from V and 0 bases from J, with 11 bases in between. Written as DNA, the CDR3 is TGTGCCAGCAGTTACCCGACGGGTCGCTCCTACAATGAGCAGTTCTTC. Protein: CASSYPTGRSYNEQFF.

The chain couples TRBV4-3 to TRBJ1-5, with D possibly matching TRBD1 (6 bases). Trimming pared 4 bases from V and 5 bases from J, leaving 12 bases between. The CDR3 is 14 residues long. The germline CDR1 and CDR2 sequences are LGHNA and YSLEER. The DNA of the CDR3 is TGCGCCAGCAGCCCCAGGGGCAGGGATCAGCCCCAGCATTTT. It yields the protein CASSPRGRDQPQHF.

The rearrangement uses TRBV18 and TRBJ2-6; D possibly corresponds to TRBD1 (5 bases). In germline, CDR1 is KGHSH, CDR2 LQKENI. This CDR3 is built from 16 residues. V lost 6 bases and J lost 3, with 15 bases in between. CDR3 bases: TGTGCCAGCTCGCCCGACAGCCCCAATGGGGCCAACGTCCTGACTTTC. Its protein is CASSPDSPNGANVLTF.

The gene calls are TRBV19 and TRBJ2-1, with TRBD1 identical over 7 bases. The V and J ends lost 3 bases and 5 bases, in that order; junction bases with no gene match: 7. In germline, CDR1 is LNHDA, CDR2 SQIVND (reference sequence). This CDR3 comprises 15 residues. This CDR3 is CASSIRQGENNEQFF. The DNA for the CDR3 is TGTGCCAGTAGTATTCGTCAGGGGGAGAACAATGAGCAGTTCTTC. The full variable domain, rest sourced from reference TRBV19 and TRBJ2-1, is DGGITQSPKYLFRKEGQNVTLSCEQNLNHDAMYWYRQDPGQGLRLIYYSQIVNDFQKGDIAEGYSVSREKKESFPLTVTSAQKNPTAFYLCASSIRQGENNEQFFGPGTRLTVL.

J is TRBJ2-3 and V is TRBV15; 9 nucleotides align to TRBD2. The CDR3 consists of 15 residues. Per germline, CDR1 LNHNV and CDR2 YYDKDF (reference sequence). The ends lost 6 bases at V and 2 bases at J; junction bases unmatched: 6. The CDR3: CATRGPSGDTDTQYF. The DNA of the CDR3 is TGTGCCACCAGGGGCCCTAGCGGGGACACAGATACGCAGTATTTT.

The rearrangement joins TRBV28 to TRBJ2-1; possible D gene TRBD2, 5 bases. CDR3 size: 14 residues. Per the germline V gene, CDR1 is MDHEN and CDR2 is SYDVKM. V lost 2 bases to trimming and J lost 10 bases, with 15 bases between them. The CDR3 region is CASSLSPSRGEQFF. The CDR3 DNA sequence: TGTGCCAGCAGTTTAAGTCCTAGCCGCGGGGAGCAGTTCTTC.

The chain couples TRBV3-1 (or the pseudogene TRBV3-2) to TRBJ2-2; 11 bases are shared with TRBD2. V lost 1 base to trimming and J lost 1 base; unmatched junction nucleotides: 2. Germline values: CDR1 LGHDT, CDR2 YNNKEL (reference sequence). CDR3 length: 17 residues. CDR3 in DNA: TGTGCCAGCAGCCAAGGGCTAGCGGGGGGGAACACCGGGGAGCTGTTTTTT. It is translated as CASSQGLAGGNTGELFF.